The 26 T cell receptor beta chains reported below all come from one sample, sequenced in a study of PD-L1 blockade in urothelial cancer. Sequenced by immunoSEQ multiplex PCR; TCRdb stores in-frame clones only, minus some. The sample records some 97,000 clones, around 90% being singletons. This specimen was PBMCs, taken around atezolizumab (anti-PD-L1) treatment. These receptors came from a woman older than 75 with urothelial cancer.

V usage is TRBV28 and J usage is TRBJ1-1; 9 nucleotides line up with TRBD1. Unmatched junction bases numbered 2, after V lost 3 bases and J lost 0 bases. CDR1 MDHEN and CDR2 SYDVKM come from the germline V gene. The CDR3 is 15 residues long. CDR3 coding DNA: TGTGCCAGCAGTTTGGGACAGGGACTGAACACTGAAGCTTTCTTT. It encodes CASSLGQGLNTEAFF. Full variable domain (rest looked up from reference TRBV28 and TRBJ1-1): DVKVTQSSRYLVKRTGEKVFLECVQDMDHENMFWYRQDPGLGLRLIYFSYDVKMKEKGDIPEGYSVSREKKERFSLILESASTNQTSMYLCASSLGQGLNTEAFFGQGTRLTVV.

V and J are TRBV28 and TRBJ2-5; the D gene is possibly TRBD1 (8 bases). This CDR3 is 16 amino acids long. V lost 5 bases, J lost 5 bases, and 21 bases lay in between. In germline, CDR1 is MDHEN, CDR2 SYDVKM. CDR3 nucleotides: TGTGCCAGCAGTACCAGGACAGGGAAGGGGGGGGAGACCCAGTACTTC. It is translated as CASSTRTGKGGETQYF.

A word on this clone: One end of the junction varies from germline; a read error may be responsible. The rearrangement links TRBV15 to TRBJ1-3; 9 nucleotides match TRBD1. The CDR3 consists of 15 residues. The germline CDR1 and CDR2 sequences are LNHNV and YYDKDF (reference sequence). The CDR3 DNA reads as TGTGCCACCAGCAGGCGGGACAGGGCTGGGAACACCATATATTTT. It yields the protein CATSRRDRAGNTIYF.

Regarding this clone: At one end, the junction sequence differs from germline, possibly due to a read error. V usage is TRBV28 and J usage is TRBJ1-1; no firm D call. Germline CDR1 reads MDHEN; CDR2 reads SYDVKM. CDR3 length: 13 amino acids. The CDR3 sequence: CASSFSVNNEAFF. The DNA for the CDR3 is TGTGCCAGCAGTTTTTCAGTGAACAATGAAGCTTTCTTT.

In its sample, this clone was seen a few times. The chain couples TRBV2 to TRBJ2-4; 9 nucleotides line up with TRBD2. There are 16 residues in the CDR3. Looked up from germline, CDR1 is SNHLY and CDR2 is FYNNEI. The V gene end was trimmed by 8 bases and the J gene end by 6 bases; junction bases not matched to a gene: 14. The CDR3 is CASVGKAGGGRNIQYF. Written as DNA, the CDR3 is TGTGCCAGCGTTGGGAAAGCGGGAGGTGGTAGAAACATTCAGTACTTC.

This chain joins TRBV4-2 and TRBJ2-7; TRBD1 is a possible D gene (5 bases). The CDR3 is 14 residues long. Trimming cost V 0 bases and J 5 bases, with 11 bases left between them. Germline V gene lookup returns CDR1 LGHNA and CDR2 YNFKEQ. In nucleotides, the CDR3 is TGTGCCAGCAGCCAAGACCTCAGGGCCAACGAGCAGTACTTC. It is translated as CASSQDLRANEQYF.

The genes are TRBV11-2 and TRBJ2-2, with D possibly matching TRBD2 (5 bases). Trimming cost V 3 bases and J 3 bases, with 11 bases left between them. CDR1 is SGHAT, CDR2 FQNNGV, per germline. The CDR3 loop spans 15 amino acids. The CDR3 DNA is TGTGCCAGCAGCTTGTATCTGGGAGACACCGGGGAGCTGTTTTTT. This encodes CASSLYLGDTGELFF.

This clone was seen more than once but under ten times. The chain links TRBV30 to TRBJ1-5; 10 bases agree with TRBD1. The V gene's germline CDR1 is GTSNPN and CDR2 SVGIG (reference sequence). The CDR3 sequence is 22 residues long. V was pared by 2 bases and J by 0 bases, with 22 bases of the junction left unmatched. The CDR3 reads CAWSPRQVWDRGTLYSNQPQHF. CDR3 nucleotide sequence: TGTGCCTGGAGTCCAAGACAAGTGTGGGACAGGGGTACCCTCTATAGCAATCAGCCCCAGCATTTT.

The J gene is TRBJ2-5, the V gene TRBV2; 9 nucleotides match TRBD1. From germline, CDR1 is SNHLY and CDR2 FYNNEI. The CDR3 spans 15 residues. Losses at the gene ends were 5 bases for V and 5 bases for J; bases not matched to a gene: 9. In DNA, the CDR3 is TGTGCCAGCAGTCGGTCTACAGGGGGCCAGGAGACCCAGTACTTC. It specifies CASSRSTGGQETQYF. Combining the CDR3 with reference TRBV2 and TRBJ2-5 gives the whole variable domain EPEVTQTPSHQVTQMGQEVILRCVPISNHLYFYWYRQILGQKVEFLVSFYNNEISEKSEIFDDQFSVERPDGSNFTLKIRSTKLEDSAMYFCASSRSTGGQETQYFGPGTRLLVL.

The chain has TRBV6-1 and TRBJ1-3, with a possible D match to TRBD1 (5 bases). CDR1 MNHNS and CDR2 SASEGT come from the germline V gene. The CDR3 sequence is 15 residues long. V was cut by 6 bases and J by 0 bases, with 12 bases left in between. As DNA, the CDR3 is TGTGCCAGCAGAAGAGACAGAGTCTCTGGAAACACCATATATTTT. Amino acid sequence: CASRRDRVSGNTIYF.

The V and J genes are TRBV6-5 and TRBJ1-5; D might be TRBD1 (5 bases). Germline V gene sequence: CDR1 MNHEY, CDR2 SVGAGI. The CDR3 is 14 amino acids. The V gene lost 4 bases and the J gene lost 1 base, with 8 bases spanning the gap. CDR3 bases: TGTGCCAGCAGTTTTGGGGGGAGCAATCAGCCCCAGCATTTT. It translates to CASSFGGSNQPQHF.

The genes are TRBV30 and TRBJ1-1; TRBD1 is a possible D gene (6 bases). Per germline, CDR1 GTSNPN and CDR2 SVGIG (reference sequence). This CDR3 contains 13 residues. The V and J ends lost 5 bases and 10 bases respectively, with 20 bases between them. The CDR3 sequence: CAWGDLGGATAFF. Written as DNA, the CDR3 is TGTGCCTGGGGGGACCTGGGGGGGGCGACAGCTTTCTTT.

This sequence joins TRBV7-8 and TRBJ2-4; a possible D gene is TRBD1 (6 bases). Trimming cost V 1 base and J 1 base, with 8 bases left between them. Germline assignment: CDR1 SGHVS and CDR2 FQNEAQ. This CDR3 has 15 amino acids. For the CDR3, the DNA is TGTGCCAGCAGCTTAGAGGGGGTGGCCAAAAACATTCAGTACTTC. It is translated as CASSLEGVAKNIQYF.

The chain is built from TRBV4-2 and TRBJ2-1; 11 bases match TRBD2. This CDR3 contains 19 residues. Germline V lookup: CDR1 LGHNA, CDR2 YNFKEQ. Losses at the gene ends were 1 base for V and 0 bases for J; bases not matched to a gene: 8. The CDR3 DNA sequence: TGTGCCAGCAGCCAAGCGGGGCTAGCGGGAGGCCACTCCTACAATGAGCAGTTCTTC. This translates into CASSQAGLAGGHSYNEQFF.

The V and J genes are TRBV28 and TRBJ1-2; TRBD1 agrees at 7 bases. The V segment lost 7 bases and the J segment 3 bases; nucleotides outside the gene matches: 2. The CDR3 sequence is 12 residues long. CDR1 is MDHEN and CDR2 is SYDVKM in the germline V gene. The CDR3 nucleotides read TGTGCCAGCAATACAGGGGACTATGGCTACACCTTC. Translating gives CASNTGDYGYTF.

The V and J genes are TRBV5-1 and TRBJ2-3, with 10 bases identical to TRBD2. Unmatched junction bases numbered 4, after V lost 0 bases and J lost 6 bases. CDR1 and CDR2 from the germline V gene are SGHRS and YFSETQ. The CDR3 runs to 15 residues. The CDR3 spells CASSLASGSGDTQYF. Written as DNA, the CDR3 is TGCGCCAGCAGCTTGGCTAGCGGGAGTGGTGATACGCAGTATTTT.

This chain links TRBV5-1 with TRBJ1-5; D is uncertain. Germline V gives CDR1 SGHRS, CDR2 YFSETQ. CDR3 size: 13 residues. Trimming stripped 2 bases from V and 5 bases from J, with 8 bases between. CDR3: CASSLNGDQPQHF. The CDR3 coding sequence is TGCGCCAGCAGCTTAAACGGGGATCAGCCCCAGCATTTT.

This clone has only a few counts. The genes are TRBV30 and TRBJ1-5; TRBD1 agrees at 7 bases. V was clipped by 3 bases and J by 3 bases; unmatched bases: 5. This CDR3 comprises 14 residues. CDR1 is GTSNPN and CDR2 is SVGIG in the germline V gene (reference sequence). The CDR3 protein is CAWRMTGNNQPQHF. The DNA for the CDR3 is TGTGCCTGGAGGATGACAGGGAACAATCAGCCCCAGCATTTT.

The chain uses TRBV9 and TRBJ1-1; tentative D call: TRBD1 (6 bases). With 3 bases removed from V and 7 bases from J, the gap between germline ends came to 13 bases. This CDR3 is 13 amino acids long. Germline CDR1 is SGDLS and CDR2 is YYNGEE. The CDR3 loop is CASSASLTGEAFF. The CDR3 DNA follows: TGTGCCAGCAGCGCGTCCCTGACAGGTGAAGCTTTCTTT.

Remarks on this clone: The sample has other DNA sequences that encode this CDR3 too. The chain carries TRBV30 and TRBJ1-1; weak D call: TRBD1 (6 bases). V shed 5 bases and J shed 0 bases, with 10 bases lying between them. The CDR3 contains 13 residues. Looked up from germline, CDR1 is GTSNPN and CDR2 is SVGIG (reference sequence). Here the CDR3 DNA reads TGTGCCTGGGCGACAGGACTGAACACTGAAGCTTTCTTT. This gives the protein CAWATGLNTEAFF.

The chain recombines TRBV19 with TRBJ1-2; D is undetermined. Between the trimmed V and J ends, which lost 5 bases and 5 bases, there was a span of 18 bases. This CDR3 has 15 residues. From germline, CDR1 is LNHDA and CDR2 SQIVND (reference sequence). The CDR3, as DNA: TGTGCCAGTAGTGTTACGGGTCAAGACGGATATGGCTACACCTTC. Its translation is CASSVTGQDGYGYTF.

This clone was seen just once. V is TRBV7-2 and J is TRBJ2-1; the D is unclear. This CDR3 has 11 amino acids. CDR1 SGHTA and CDR2 FQGNSA come from the germline V gene. Between the trimmed V and J ends, which lost 2 bases and 9 bases, there was a span of 5 bases. The CDR3 DNA reads TGTGCCAGCAGCTTATTCTTTGAGCAGTTCTTC. Protein product: CASSLFFEQFF.

The chain combines TRBV2 with TRBJ2-7; TRBD2 matches 12 bases. The CDR3 consists of 15 residues. V lost 2 bases to trimming and J lost 6 bases; unmatched junction nucleotides: 5. Germline V gene data show CDR1 as SNHLY and CDR2 as FYNNEI. CDR3 nucleotide sequence: TGTGCCAGCAGTGAATTTCTAGCGGGAGGGGCCGAGCAGTACTTC. It codes for CASSEFLAGGAEQYF.

The chain has TRBV19 and TRBJ1-1; D possibly corresponds to TRBD1 (5 bases). With 5 bases removed from V and 7 bases from J, the gap between germline ends came to 11 bases. The CDR3 totals 12 residues. CDR1 LNHDA and CDR2 SQIVND come from the germline V gene (reference sequence). The CDR3 sequence: CASSPRQSEAFF. The CDR3 DNA reads as TGTGCCAGTAGTCCCCGACAGAGTGAAGCTTTCTTT.

V gene TRBV7-3 combines with J gene TRBJ1-4, with TRBD1 identical over 11 bases. In germline, CDR1 is SGHTA, CDR2 FQGTGA. Unmatched junction bases numbered 10, after V lost 0 bases and J lost 7 bases. The CDR3 extends over 18 amino acids. CDR3 sequence: CASSLTVTGTGGGEKLFF. For the CDR3, the DNA is TGTGCCAGCAGCTTAACCGTTACCGGGACAGGGGGTGGTGAAAAACTGTTTTTT.

This sequence joins TRBV5-1 and TRBJ2-5; D is possibly TRBD2 (6 bases). V lost 3 bases to trimming and J lost 0 bases, with 9 bases between them. The CDR3 consists of 14 residues. Germline loops: CDR1 SGHRS, CDR2 YFSETQ. CDR3 amino acids: CASSYGLNQETQYF. As DNA, the CDR3 is TGCGCCAGCAGCTACGGACTAAACCAAGAGACCCAGTACTTC.